This T cell receptor (beta chain) was observed in a study of early stage breast cancer tumors. Assay used: immunoSEQ multiplex PCR; TCRdb lists only in-frame clones, some missing. This sample has over 25,000 clones, with 72% found just once. The receptor's source is a person aged 50-59 years with breast cancer. The specimen was blood.

CDR3 region: CASSIRSGGADGYTF. CDR3 DNA: TGTGCCAGCAGTATCCGATCAGGGGGCGCGGATGGCTACACCTTC. The chain recombines TRBV6-5 with TRBJ1-2; TRBD1 matches 8 bases. This CDR3 has 15 amino acids. V lost 5 bases, J lost 6 bases, and 11 bases stayed unmatched. Germline V gene lookup returns CDR1 MNHEY and CDR2 SVGAGI.